This note documents a single T cell receptor (beta chain) sequence. The CDR3 is 16 amino acids. Germline V gene data show CDR1 as MGHRA and CDR2 as YSYEKL. Trimming pared 0 bases from V and 7 bases from J, leaving 16 bases between. The source of the sample is a study of blood T cell repertoires in COVID-19. Study context: T cells, B-cell-depleted T cells, or PBMCs supplied cDNA or gDNA.

Libraries were prepared by immunoSEQ multiplex PCR; TCRdb keeps only in-frame clonotypes and omits some of them. The sample has more than 120,000 clones; approximately 90% are singletons. Sequencing used peripheral blood. The chain couples TRBV4-1 to TRBJ2-1, with D possibly being TRBD2 (6 bases). The TCR comes from a human donor in a cohort sampled during active COVID-19. CDR3 loop: CASSQDGRPSWNEQFF. The DNA for the CDR3 is TGCGCCAGCAGCCAAGATGGGAGGCCTAGCTGGAATGAGCAGTTCTTC.